This passage covers 31 T cell receptor beta chains from one sample sequenced in a study of cytomegalovirus exposure and HLA in healthy donors. Clones were sequenced by immunoSEQ multiplex PCR, and TCRdb holds only the in-frame ones, with some missing. The table shows 100,000 to 150,000 clones, with about nine tenths occurring only once. Material: PBMCs. These receptors all come from a woman aged 18-35 years in good health and CMV-seronegative.

The CDR3 here is CASSVLVNTGELFF. CDR3 nucleotides: TGTGCCAGCAGCGTACTTGTTAACACCGGGGAGCTGTTTTTT. V is TRBV9 and J is TRBJ2-2; D ambiguous. Germline V gives CDR1 SGDLS, CDR2 YYNGEE. The CDR3 has 14 residues. Deletions cut 1 base from V and 2 bases from J, with 6 bases between.

The rearrangement links TRBV19 to TRBJ2-7; 9 bases align to TRBD2. V lost 5 bases, J lost 2 bases, and 7 bases stayed unmatched. The CDR3 loop spans 15 amino acids. Germline CDR1 reads LNHDA; CDR2 reads SQIVND (reference sequence). CDR3 region: CASSVYSGSPYEQYF. The DNA of the CDR3 is TGTGCCAGTAGTGTTTATAGCGGGAGCCCCTACGAGCAGTACTTC.

This clone was observed a single time. V gene TRBV11-2 combines with J gene TRBJ2-7, with 7 bases fitting TRBD2. V was clipped by 5 bases and J by 3 bases; unmatched bases: 10. This CDR3 comprises 15 residues. From germline, CDR1 is SGHAT and CDR2 FQNNGV. In DNA form, the CDR3 reads TGTGCCAGCAGCCCAAGGGACCGGGGGGACTACGAGCAGTACTTC. Amino acid sequence: CASSPRDRGDYEQYF. Looking up the rest from reference TRBV11-2 and TRBJ2-7 gives the full variable domain: EAGVAQSPRYKIIEKRQSVAFWCNPISGHATLYWYQQILGQGPKLLIQFQNNGVVDDSQLPKDRFSAERLKGVDSTLKIQPAKLEDSAVYLCASSPRDRGDYEQYFGPGTRLTVT.

The chain carries TRBV7-3 and TRBJ1-1; weak D call: TRBD1 (5 bases). The length of the CDR3 is 13 residues. Germline V CDR1 and CDR2: SGHTA, FQGTGA. V lost 5 bases, J lost 3 bases, and 10 bases lay in between. The CDR3 DNA reads TGTGCCAGCAGCATCAGGGAAGACACTGAAGCTTTCTTT. It yields the protein CASSIREDTEAFF.

The rearrangement uses TRBV6-6 and TRBJ2-7, with TRBD1 identical over 10 bases. V trimming: 6 bases; J trimming: 3 bases; junction bases outside the gene matches: 8. The CDR3 runs 15 residues. Germline V CDR1 and CDR2: MNHNY, SVGAGI (reference sequence). The CDR3 bases are TGTGCCAGCAGCCAGAGACAGGGGGCGCGCTACGAGCAGTACTTC. Amino acid sequence: CASSQRQGARYEQYF.

This chain uses TRBV25-1 with TRBJ1-1, with a tentative D call TRBD1 (6 bases). The ends were cut back, 3 bases at V and 0 bases at J, with 14 bases in the middle. Germline assignment: CDR1 MGHDK and CDR2 SYGVNS. The CDR3 runs 16 residues. CDR3 in DNA: TGTGCCAGCAGTGATTCCGGGACATACTTGAACACTGAAGCTTTCTTT. This codes for CASSDSGTYLNTEAFF.

This chain connects TRBV7-9 to TRBJ2-7; 10 bases fit TRBD2. The J segment lost 12 bases and the V segment lost 2 bases, leaving 13 bases of the junction unmatched. The CDR3 totals 15 residues. Per the germline V gene, CDR1 is SEHNR and CDR2 is FQNEAQ (reference sequence). CDR3 nucleotide sequence: TGTGCCAGCAGCTTACTGGATTCTAGCGGGAGATCGAGGTACTTC. Its protein product is CASSLLDSSGRSRYF. Filled out from reference TRBV7-9 and TRBJ2-7, the complete variable domain reads DTGVSQNPRHKITKRGQNVTFRCDPISEHNRLYWYRQTLGQGPEFLTYFQNEAQLEKSRLLSDRFSAERPKGSFSTLEIQRTEQGDSAMYLCASSLLDSSGRSRYFGPGTRLTVT.

The chain carries TRBV2 and TRBJ1-1; D gene unclear. From germline, CDR1 is SNHLY and CDR2 FYNNEI. This CDR3 has 14 residues. Between the trimmed V and J ends, which lost 8 bases and 1 base, there was a span of 14 bases. The CDR3 nucleotides are TGTGCCAGCGGAATTGGCGGTGGGAACACTGAAGCTTTCTTT. Amino acid sequence: CASGIGGGNTEAFF.

V usage is TRBV11-2 and J usage is TRBJ2-1, with 13 bases identical to TRBD2. V lost 6 bases to trimming and J lost 8 bases; unmatched junction nucleotides: 4. The germline CDR1 and CDR2 sequences are SGHAT and FQNNGV. CDR3 length equals 14 residues. CDR3 loop: CASRGTSGKDEQFF. The CDR3 coding sequence is TGTGCCAGCAGAGGGACTAGCGGGAAGGATGAGCAGTTCTTC.

The chain couples TRBV30 to TRBJ2-5, with 8 bases fitting TRBD2. V dropped 3 bases and J dropped 2; count of bases not matched to a gene: 5. CDR3 length: 14 residues. Looked up from germline, CDR1 is GTSNPN and CDR2 is SVGIG (reference sequence). CDR3 nucleotides: TGTGCCTGGAGCCGGACTAGCAGACAAGAGACCCAGTACTTC. Its protein is CAWSRTSRQETQYF.

This clone was detected once. The genes are TRBV7-8 and TRBJ1-1, with 7 positions matching TRBD1. V lost 2 bases, J lost 4 bases, and 7 bases stayed unmatched. Germline lookup yields CDR1 SGHVS and CDR2 FQNEAQ. This CDR3 is 15 amino acids long. The CDR3 sequence is CASSLPAGGTTEAFF. For the CDR3, the DNA is TGTGCCAGCAGCTTACCCGCAGGGGGGACCACTGAAGCTTTCTTT.

The chain combines TRBV6-1 with TRBJ2-1, with D possibly TRBD1 on 6 matching bases. Germline loops: CDR1 MNHNS, CDR2 SASEGT. CDR3 length: 15 amino acids. Trimming removed 3 bases from V and 0 bases from J, with 9 bases in between. CDR3 protein: CASSDKTGSYNEQFF. The CDR3 DNA reads TGTGCCAGCAGTGATAAGACAGGCTCCTACAATGAGCAGTTCTTC.

The chain links TRBV4-2 to TRBJ1-2; possibly TRBD1 for D (5 bases). The CDR3 is 14 amino acids. The V gene's germline CDR1 is LGHNA and CDR2 YNFKEQ. V was cut by 2 bases and J by 1 base, with 8 bases left in between. CDR3 bases: TGTGCCAGCAGCCAAACCAGGGATAACTATGGCTACACCTTC. Translated, it gives CASSQTRDNYGYTF.

V gene TRBV15 combines with J gene TRBJ1-5; D is undetermined. With 0 bases removed from V and 0 bases from J, the gap between germline ends came to 6 bases. This CDR3 contains 15 residues. The germline gives CDR1 LNHNV, CDR2 YYDKDF (reference sequence). CDR3 loop: CATSRDRNSNQPQHF. DNA of the CDR3: TGTGCCACCAGCAGAGACAGGAATAGCAATCAGCCCCAGCATTTT.

The chain combines TRBV7-3 with TRBJ2-1; D remains ambiguous. Looked up from germline, CDR1 is SGHTA and CDR2 is FQGTGA. Trimming stripped 0 bases from V and 10 bases from J, with 10 bases between. CDR3 length: 13 residues. The CDR3 protein is CASSLTRLDEQFF. In nucleotides, the CDR3 is TGTGCCAGCAGCTTAACTCGACTCGACGAGCAGTTCTTC. The full variable domain, completed using reference TRBV7-3 and TRBJ2-1, is GAGVSQTPSNKVTEKGKYVELRCDPISGHTALYWYRQSLGQGPEFLIYFQGTGAADDSGLPNDRFFAVRPEGSVSTLKIQRTERGDSAVYLCASSLTRLDEQFFGPGTRLTVL.

This chain connects TRBV7-2 to TRBJ2-7; 11 bases line up with TRBD2. CDR3 length: 16 residues. CDR1 is SGHTA and CDR2 is FQGNSA in the germline V gene. V was pared by 3 bases and J by 3 bases, with 7 bases of the junction left unmatched. The CDR3 here is CASSFSGTSGFYEQYF. CDR3 coding DNA: TGTGCCAGCAGCTTTTCTGGGACTAGCGGCTTCTACGAGCAGTACTTC.

This clone came up once. CDR3 coding DNA: TGCGCCAGCAGCTTGGCGACAGGTCAAGAGACCCAGTACTTC. This translates into CASSLATGQETQYF. V usage is TRBV5-1 and J usage is TRBJ2-5; possibly TRBD1 for D (6 bases). Germline V lookup: CDR1 SGHRS, CDR2 YFSETQ. The germline V and J ends were trimmed by 0 bases and 2 bases, with 8 bases remaining between them. The CDR3 has 14 residues.

The genes are TRBV2 and TRBJ2-5; the match to TRBD2 covers 8 bases. This CDR3 is 14 amino acids long. The V gene end was trimmed by 8 bases and the J gene end by 5 bases; junction bases not matched to a gene: 10. Per germline, CDR1 SNHLY and CDR2 FYNNEI. The CDR3, as DNA: TGTGCCAGCCCCTACAGCGGGAGTATCGAGACCCAGTACTTC. This encodes CASPYSGSIETQYF.

The V gene is TRBV30, the J gene TRBJ1-5, with D hard to call. The germline gives CDR1 GTSNPN, CDR2 SVGIG (reference sequence). The CDR3 loop spans 13 amino acids. The V end lost 4 bases, the J end lost 0 bases, and 7 bases lay between the germline ends. This CDR3 reads CAWKAGSNQPQHF. The CDR3 DNA sequence: TGTGCCTGGAAGGCAGGTAGCAATCAGCCCCAGCATTTT.

The chain has TRBV5-1 and TRBJ1-4; D remains unclear. The germline V gene encodes CDR1 SGHRS and CDR2 YFSETQ. V was cut by 4 bases and J by 1 base, with 11 bases left in between. The CDR3 spans 15 residues. Here the CDR3 reads CASSGEGLTNEKLFF. For the CDR3, the DNA is TGCGCCAGCAGCGGGGAGGGCCTAACTAATGAAAAACTGTTTTTT.

The rearrangement uses TRBV5-4 and TRBJ2-2, with D tentatively TRBD2 (5 bases). V was trimmed by 1 base and J by 7 bases, leaving 14 bases between them. In germline, CDR1 is SGHNT, CDR2 YYREEE (reference sequence). The CDR3 has 15 amino acids. The DNA for the CDR3 is TGTGCCAGCAGCTTGCGGGCGGGTCCTAACGGGGAGCTGTTTTTT. Its protein product is CASSLRAGPNGELFF. Based on the CDR3 plus reference TRBV5-4 and TRBJ2-2, the full variable domain is ETGVTQSPTHLIKTRGQQVTLRCSSQSGHNTVSWYQQALGQGPQFIFQYYREEENGRGNFPPRFSGLQFPNYSSELNVNALELDDSALYLCASSLRAGPNGELFFGEGSRLTVL.

V and J are TRBV7-9 and TRBJ2-1; 8 bases agree with TRBD2. V shed 3 bases, J shed 7 bases, and the junction held 8 bases outside the gene matches. The CDR3 consists of 15 residues. Germline assignment: CDR1 SEHNR and CDR2 FQNEAQ (reference sequence). The CDR3 loop reads CASSLEAGARNEQFF. For the CDR3, the DNA is TGTGCCAGCAGCTTGGAAGCGGGAGCGCGGAATGAGCAGTTCTTC.

The chain couples TRBV19 to TRBJ2-7, with no clear D. Germline V gene lookup returns CDR1 LNHDA and CDR2 SQIVND (reference sequence). The CDR3 has 13 amino acids. Trimming removed 6 bases at V and 3 bases at J, with 12 bases between. The CDR3 DNA reads as TGTGCCAGTAGGAGATCGTACAGCTACGAGCAGTACTTC. This encodes CASRRSYSYEQYF.

The rearrangement joins TRBV29-1 to TRBJ2-3; a possible D gene is TRBD2 (5 bases). CDR3 length equals 11 residues. V lost 4 bases, J lost 6 bases, and 8 bases lay in between. CDR1 and CDR2 from the germline V gene are SQVTM and ANQGSEA. The CDR3 loop is CSVAWRDTQYF. CDR3 nucleotide sequence: TGCAGCGTTGCGTGGAGGGATACGCAGTATTTT.

The CDR3 protein is CASSQDWVGAADTQYF. The CDR3 bases are TGTGCCAGCAGCCAAGATTGGGTCGGAGCAGCGGATACGCAGTATTTT. V usage is TRBV14 and J usage is TRBJ2-3; no definite D call. This CDR3 comprises 16 residues. In germline, CDR1 is SGHDN, CDR2 FVKESK. The V gene lost 0 bases and the J gene lost 6 bases, with 16 bases spanning the gap.

The chain uses TRBV6-5 and TRBJ1-5, with 9 nucleotides matching TRBD1. In germline, CDR1 is MNHEY, CDR2 SVGAGI. CDR3 length equals 14 residues. V trimming: 6 bases; J trimming: 6 bases; junction bases outside the gene matches: 6. DNA of the CDR3: TGTGCCAGCAGCACCGACAGGGGGACTCAGCCCCAGCATTTT. Amino acid sequence: CASSTDRGTQPQHF.

The chain uses TRBV6-1 and TRBJ1-5, with 12 bases that match TRBD1. From germline, CDR1 is MNHNS and CDR2 SASEGT. This CDR3 has 20 amino acids. After removal of 1 base from V and 3 bases from J, the junction contained 13 bases not matched to a gene. The CDR3 loop reads CASSEGGGTGGDFHNQPQHF. CDR3 in DNA: TGTGCCAGCAGTGAAGGGGGAGGGACAGGGGGCGATTTTCACAATCAGCCCCAGCATTTT.

The rearrangement links TRBV21-1 to TRBJ1-5; the D segment call TRBD1 is taken from the table without a DNA check. TRBV21-1 counts as a pseudogene. The CDR3 runs 16 residues. The CDR3 nucleotides are TGTGCCAGCAGCTCCGGGACAGGGGGCTCTGGTGAGCCCCAGCATTTT. Translated: CASSSGTGGSGEPQHF.

The sample holds one count of this clone. The chain couples TRBV29-1 to TRBJ2-7; 7 positions agree with TRBD1. Germline V gene sequence: CDR1 SQVTM, CDR2 ANQGSEA. V trimming: 8 bases; J trimming: 7 bases; junction bases outside the gene matches: 11. The CDR3 is made up of 12 amino acids. The chain's CDR3 is CSSRDSLLEQYF. CDR3 in DNA: TGCAGCTCCCGGGACAGTCTCTTGGAGCAGTACTTC.

CDR3 DNA sequence: TGTGCCAGTAATGCGGCAGATTACGGCGAGCAGTACTTC. Amino acid sequence: CASNAADYGEQYF. The chain combines TRBV19 with TRBJ2-7; no clear D gene. The V gene's germline CDR1 is LNHDA and CDR2 SQIVND (reference sequence). V was trimmed by 7 bases and J by 6 bases, leaving 16 bases between them. There are 13 residues in the CDR3.

This clone has a handful of counts. The rearrangement uses TRBV7-2 and TRBJ2-2; 7 nucleotides match TRBD1. The CDR3 runs to 13 residues. Germline CDR1 SGHTA, CDR2 FQGNSA. Unmatched junction bases numbered 2, after V lost 5 bases and J lost 5 bases. The CDR3 DNA is TGTGCCAGCAGCCGACAGGGAACCGGGGAGCTGTTTTTT. Translating gives CASSRQGTGELFF.